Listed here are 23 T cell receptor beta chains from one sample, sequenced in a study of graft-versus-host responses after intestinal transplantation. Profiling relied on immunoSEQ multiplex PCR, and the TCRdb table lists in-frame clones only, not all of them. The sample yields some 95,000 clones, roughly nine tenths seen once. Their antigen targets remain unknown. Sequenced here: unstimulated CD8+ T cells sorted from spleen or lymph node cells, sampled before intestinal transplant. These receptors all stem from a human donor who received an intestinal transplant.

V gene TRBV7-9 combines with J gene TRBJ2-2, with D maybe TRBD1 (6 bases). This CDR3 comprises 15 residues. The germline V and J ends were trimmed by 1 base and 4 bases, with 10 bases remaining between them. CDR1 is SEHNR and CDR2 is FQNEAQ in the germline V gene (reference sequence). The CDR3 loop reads CASSLEAGVTGELFF. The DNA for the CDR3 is TGTGCCAGCAGCTTAGAAGCAGGGGTCACCGGGGAGCTGTTTTTT.

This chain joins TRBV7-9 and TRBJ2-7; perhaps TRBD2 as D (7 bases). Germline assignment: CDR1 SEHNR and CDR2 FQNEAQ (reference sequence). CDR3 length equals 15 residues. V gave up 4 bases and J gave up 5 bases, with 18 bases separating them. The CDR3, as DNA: TGTGCCAGCAGCTCCCCCTGGGGGGGCTCGGACGAGCAGTACTTC. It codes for CASSSPWGGSDEQYF. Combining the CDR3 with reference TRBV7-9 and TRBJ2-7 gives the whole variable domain DTGVSQNPRHKITKRGQNVTFRCDPISEHNRLYWYRQTLGQGPEFLTYFQNEAQLEKSRLLSDRFSAERPKGSFSTLEIQRTEQGDSAMYLCASSSPWGGSDEQYFGPGTRLTVT.

The CDR3 coding sequence is TGTGCCAGCAGTGAAGTTCATAGCGCATCAGATACGCAGTATTTT. Translation gives CASSEVHSASDTQYF. V and J are TRBV6-4 and TRBJ2-3; perhaps TRBD2 as D (5 bases). There are 15 residues in the CDR3. Germline CDR1 MRHNA, CDR2 SNTAGT. The V end lost 3 bases, the J end lost 4 bases, and 14 bases lay between the germline ends.

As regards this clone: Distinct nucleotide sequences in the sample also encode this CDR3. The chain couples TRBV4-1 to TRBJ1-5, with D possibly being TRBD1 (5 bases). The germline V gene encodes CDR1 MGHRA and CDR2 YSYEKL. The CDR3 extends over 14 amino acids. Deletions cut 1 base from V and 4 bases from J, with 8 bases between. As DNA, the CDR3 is TGCGCCAGCAGCCAAGTGGGGGGGAATCAGCCCCAGCATTTT. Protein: CASSQVGGNQPQHF.

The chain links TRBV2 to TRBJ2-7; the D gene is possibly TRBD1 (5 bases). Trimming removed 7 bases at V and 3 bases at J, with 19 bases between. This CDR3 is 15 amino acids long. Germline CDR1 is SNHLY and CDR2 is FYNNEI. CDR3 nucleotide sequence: TGTGCCAGCACTCAAAATGGGGCAGCCGTCTACGAGCAGTACTTC. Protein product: CASTQNGAAVYEQYF.

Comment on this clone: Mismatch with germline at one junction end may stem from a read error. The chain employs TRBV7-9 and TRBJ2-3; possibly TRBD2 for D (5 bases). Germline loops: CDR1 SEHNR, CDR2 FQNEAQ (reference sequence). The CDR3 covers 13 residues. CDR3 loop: CASSLAVPDSKIF. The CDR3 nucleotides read TGTGCCAGCAGCTTAGCAGTTCCGGACTCAAAAATCTTT.

DNA of the CDR3: TGCGCCAGCAGCTTGAAGGCAGGGGGCGGGAACGAGCAGTACTTC. Protein product: CASSLKAGGGNEQYF. This chain uses TRBV5-1 with TRBJ2-7; 8 bases fit TRBD1. Germline values: CDR1 SGHRS, CDR2 YFSETQ. V lost 1 base and J lost 5; bases outside the gene matches: 8. CDR3 size: 15 residues.

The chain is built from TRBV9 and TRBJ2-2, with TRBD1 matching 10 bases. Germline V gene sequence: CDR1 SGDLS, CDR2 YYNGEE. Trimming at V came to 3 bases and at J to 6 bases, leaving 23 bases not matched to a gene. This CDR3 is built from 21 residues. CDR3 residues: CASSDTTYLRWDRGRPGELFF. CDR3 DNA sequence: TGTGCCAGCAGCGACACTACATACCTCCGGTGGGACAGGGGACGCCCCGGGGAGCTGTTTTTT.

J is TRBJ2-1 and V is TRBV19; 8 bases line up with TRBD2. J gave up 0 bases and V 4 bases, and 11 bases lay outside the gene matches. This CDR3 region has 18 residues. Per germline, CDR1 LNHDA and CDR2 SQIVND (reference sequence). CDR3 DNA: TGTGCCAGTAGTACCCCCGAGCGGGAGACGGGCTCCTACAATGAGCAGTTCTTC. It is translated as CASSTPERETGSYNEQFF.

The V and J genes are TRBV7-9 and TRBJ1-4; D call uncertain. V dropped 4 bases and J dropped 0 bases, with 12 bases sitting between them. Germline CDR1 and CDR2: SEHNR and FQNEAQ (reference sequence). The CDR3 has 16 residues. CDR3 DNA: TGTGCCAGCAGCTCCCCGGAGACTGCAACTAATGAAAAACTGTTTTTT. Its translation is CASSSPETATNEKLFF. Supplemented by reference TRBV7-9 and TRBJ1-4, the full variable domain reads DTGVSQNPRHKITKRGQNVTFRCDPISEHNRLYWYRQTLGQGPEFLTYFQNEAQLEKSRLLSDRFSAERPKGSFSTLEIQRTEQGDSAMYLCASSSPETATNEKLFFGSGTQLSVL.

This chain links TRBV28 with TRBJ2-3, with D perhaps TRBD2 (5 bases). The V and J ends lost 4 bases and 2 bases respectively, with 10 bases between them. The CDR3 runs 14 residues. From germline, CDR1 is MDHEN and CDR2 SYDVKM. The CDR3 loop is CASSSLDFTDTQYF. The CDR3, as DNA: TGTGCCAGCAGTTCCCTGGACTTCACAGATACGCAGTATTTT. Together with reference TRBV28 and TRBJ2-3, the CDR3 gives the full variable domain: DVKVTQSSRYLVKRTGEKVFLECVQDMDHENMFWYRQDPGLGLRLIYFSYDVKMKEKGDIPEGYSVSREKKERFSLILESASTNQTSMYLCASSSLDFTDTQYFGPGTRLTVL.

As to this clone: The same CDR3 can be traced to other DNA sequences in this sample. CDR3 loop: CASSLTGGTEAFF. The CDR3 nucleotides read TGCGCCAGCAGCCTGACCGGGGGCACTGAAGCTTTCTTT. The rearrangement joins TRBV5-1 to TRBJ1-1, with D perhaps TRBD1 (5 bases). Germline CDR1 and CDR2: SGHRS and YFSETQ. CDR3 length equals 13 residues. Deletions cut 4 bases from V and 4 bases from J, with 11 bases between.

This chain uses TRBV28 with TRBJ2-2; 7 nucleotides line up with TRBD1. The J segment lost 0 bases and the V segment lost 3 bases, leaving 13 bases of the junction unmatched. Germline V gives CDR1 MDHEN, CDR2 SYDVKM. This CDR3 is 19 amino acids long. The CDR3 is CASSFRLRGPISNTGELFF. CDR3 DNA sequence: TGTGCCAGCAGTTTTAGGCTAAGGGGGCCGATCTCGAACACCGGGGAGCTGTTTTTT. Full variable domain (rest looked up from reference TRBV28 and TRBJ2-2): DVKVTQSSRYLVKRTGEKVFLECVQDMDHENMFWYRQDPGLGLRLIYFSYDVKMKEKGDIPEGYSVSREKKERFSLILESASTNQTSMYLCASSFRLRGPISNTGELFFGEGSRLTVL.

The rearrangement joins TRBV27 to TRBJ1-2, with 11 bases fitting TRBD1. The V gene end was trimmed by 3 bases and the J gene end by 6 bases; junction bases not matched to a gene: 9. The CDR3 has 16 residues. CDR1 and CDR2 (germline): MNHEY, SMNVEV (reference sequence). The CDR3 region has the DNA TGTGCCAGCAGTTTCCTGGGACAGGGGGGTCCCAATGGCTACACCTTC. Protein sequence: CASSFLGQGGPNGYTF.

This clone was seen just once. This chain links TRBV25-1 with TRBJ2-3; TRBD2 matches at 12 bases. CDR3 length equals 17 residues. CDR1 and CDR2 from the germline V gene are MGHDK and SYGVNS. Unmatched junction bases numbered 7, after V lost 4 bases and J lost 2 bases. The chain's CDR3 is CASSASLAGGFTDTQYF. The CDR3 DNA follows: TGTGCCAGCAGTGCCTCACTAGCGGGGGGCTTCACAGATACGCAGTATTTT.

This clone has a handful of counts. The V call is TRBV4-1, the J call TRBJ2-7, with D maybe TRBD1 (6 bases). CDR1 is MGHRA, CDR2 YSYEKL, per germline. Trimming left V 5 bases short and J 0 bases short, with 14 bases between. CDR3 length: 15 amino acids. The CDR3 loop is CASSYTDRSSYEQYF. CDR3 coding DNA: TGCGCCAGCAGCTACACTGACAGGAGCTCCTACGAGCAGTACTTC.

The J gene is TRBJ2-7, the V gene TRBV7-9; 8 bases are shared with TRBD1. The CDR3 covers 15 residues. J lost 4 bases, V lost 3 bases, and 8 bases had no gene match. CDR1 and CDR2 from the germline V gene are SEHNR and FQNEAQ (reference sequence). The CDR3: CASSFRTGTKYEQYF. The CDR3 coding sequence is TGTGCCAGCAGCTTCCGGACAGGGACGAAGTACGAGCAGTACTTC.

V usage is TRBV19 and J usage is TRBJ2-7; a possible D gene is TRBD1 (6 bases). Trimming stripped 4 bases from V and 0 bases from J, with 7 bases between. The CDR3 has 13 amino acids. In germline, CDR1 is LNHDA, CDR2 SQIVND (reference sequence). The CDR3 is CASSTGDSYEQYF. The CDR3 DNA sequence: TGTGCCAGTAGTACAGGGGACTCCTACGAGCAGTACTTC.

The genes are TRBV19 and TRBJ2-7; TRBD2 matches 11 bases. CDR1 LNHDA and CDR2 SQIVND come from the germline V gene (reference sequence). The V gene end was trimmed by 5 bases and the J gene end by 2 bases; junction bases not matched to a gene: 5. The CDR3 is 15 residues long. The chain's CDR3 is CASSSGLAGAYEQYF. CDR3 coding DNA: TGTGCCAGTAGTTCAGGACTAGCGGGCGCCTACGAGCAGTACTTC.

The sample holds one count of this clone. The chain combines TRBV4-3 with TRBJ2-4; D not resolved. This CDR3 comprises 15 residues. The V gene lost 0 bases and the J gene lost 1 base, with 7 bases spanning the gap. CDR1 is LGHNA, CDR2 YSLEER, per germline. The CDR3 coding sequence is TGCGCCAGCAGCCAAGAACGAGGTGCCAAAAACATTCAGTACTTC. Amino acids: CASSQERGAKNIQYF.

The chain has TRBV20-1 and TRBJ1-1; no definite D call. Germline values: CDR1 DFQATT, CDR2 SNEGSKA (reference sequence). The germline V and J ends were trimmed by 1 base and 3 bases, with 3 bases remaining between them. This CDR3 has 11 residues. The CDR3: CSARVDTEAFF. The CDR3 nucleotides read TGCAGTGCTAGAGTCGACACTGAAGCTTTCTTT.

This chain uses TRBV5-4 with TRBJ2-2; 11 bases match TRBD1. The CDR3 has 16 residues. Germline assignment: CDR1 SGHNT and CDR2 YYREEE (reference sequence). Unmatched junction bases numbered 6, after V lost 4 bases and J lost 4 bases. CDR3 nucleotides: TGTGCCAGCAGCACGGGGACAGGGGGAAGCACCGGGGAGCTGTTTTTT. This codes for CASSTGTGGSTGELFF.

CDR3 in amino acids: CASSLIAGELFF. DNA of the CDR3: TGTGCCAGCAGCTTAATCGCCGGGGAGCTGTTTTTT. The chain recombines TRBV11-2 with TRBJ2-2; no clear D. V shed 2 bases and J shed 6 bases, with 4 bases lying between them. The germline CDR1 and CDR2 sequences are SGHAT and FQNNGV. The length of the CDR3 is 12 residues.